This T cell receptor (beta chain) was documented in a study of cytomegalovirus exposure and HLA in healthy donors. 60 Vbeta and 13 Jbeta primers were used in PCR. Here immunoSEQ multiplex PCR was the method, and the copy in TCRdb shows in-frame clones only, minus some. This table has about 190,000 clones, more than 70% appearing once. V lost 7 bases and J lost 3; bases outside the gene matches: 7. The CDR3 is made up of 14 amino acids. Germline values: CDR1 KGHSH, CDR2 LQKENI. Overall study results and limits: Accounts indicate the classifier identified cytomegalovirus status with strong specificity and sensitivity.

As for this clone: Its specificity is unknown.

This sequence joins TRBV18 and TRBJ1-2, with 8 bases matching TRBD1. The sequenced sample consisted of PBMCs. This TCR derives from a man aged 35-49 years in good health and CMV-seropositive. The CDR3 loop is CASWQNRGDYGYTF. CDR3 DNA: TGTGCCAGCTGGCAGAACAGGGGGGACTATGGCTACACCTTC.